The 27 T cell receptor beta chains below all came from one sample that was sequenced in a study of low-dose radiotherapy and immunotherapy resistance in tumors. Priming of first-strand cDNA relied on TRAV- and TRBV-specific primers (covering alpha and beta chains). A roughly 20-cycle PCR with a constant-region primer and V-primer adapter amplified TCRs. One entry per CDR3 protein results from TCRdb running MiXCR on the reads. The sample yields about 30,000 distinct CDR3 sequences, about 49% seen once. Stated time point: after trial treatment. Sample treatment: LDRT plus nivolumab, ipilimumab, low-dose cyclophosphamide and aspirin (RACIN trial). The material sequenced was PBMCs, taken after low-dose radiotherapy plus immunotherapy. The origin of the receptors is a male donor with gallbladder cancer.

This rearrangement joins TRBV14 to TRBJ2-7; D not resolved. The germline V and J ends were trimmed by 0 bases and 2 bases, with 8 bases remaining between them. The CDR3 has 14 residues. Germline V gene data show CDR1 as SGHDN and CDR2 as FVKESK. The CDR3 loop is CASSQDLVTYEQYF. CDR3 DNA: TGTGCCAGCAGCCAAGATCTCGTAACCTACGAGCAGTACTTC.

This clonotype was counted between two and nine times. The rearrangement uses TRBV4-3 and TRBJ2-7; D not resolved. There are 14 residues in the CDR3. CDR1 is LGHNA and CDR2 is YSLEER in the germline V gene. Trimming removed 3 bases from V and 0 bases from J, with 9 bases in between. The CDR3 nucleotides read TGCGCCAGCAGCCATCTCAGTAGCTCCTACGAGCAGTACTTC. Translating gives CASSHLSSSYEQYF.

This clonotype was counted at least ten times. V usage is TRBV2 and J usage is TRBJ2-5; D call uncertain. Trimming took 6 bases from V and 5 from J, leaving 4 bases between them. Germline V gives CDR1 SNHLY, CDR2 FYNNEI. The CDR3 consists of 10 residues. CDR3 protein: CASRTETQYF. The CDR3 DNA reads as TGTGCCAGCAGAACTGAGACCCAGTACTTC.

The V gene is TRBV6-6, the J gene TRBJ2-2; TRBD2 aligns across 10 bases. Germline assignment: CDR1 MNHNY and CDR2 SVGAGI (reference sequence). After removal of 6 bases from V and 0 bases from J, the junction contained 4 bases not matched to a gene. This CDR3 has 16 residues. The CDR3: CASRPGLAANTGELFF. The CDR3 bases are TGTGCCAGCAGACCCGGACTAGCGGCGAACACCGGGGAGCTGTTTTTT.

The J gene is TRBJ1-5, the V gene TRBV6-2 or TRBV6-3; D is ambiguous. Germline lookup yields CDR1 MNHEY and CDR2 SVGEGT. The CDR3 consists of 13 residues. V was pared by 5 bases and J by 7 bases, with 12 bases between. CDR3 nucleotides: TGTGCCAGCAGTGAATACCCGTTGCAGCCCCAGCATTTT. Protein product: CASSEYPLQPQHF.

This clonotype has a handful of counts. The chain carries TRBV9 and TRBJ1-5; D perhaps matches TRBD1 (5 bases). Trimming pared 1 base from V and 6 bases from J, leaving 14 bases between. The CDR3 runs 15 residues. Germline CDR1 SGDLS, CDR2 YYNGEE. The CDR3 nucleotides are TGTGCCAGCAGCGTAACGGGAGCTGGGGGTCAGCCCCAGCATTTT. Residues: CASSVTGAGGQPQHF.

This clonotype has just one count. The rearrangement uses TRBV28 and TRBJ2-1, with TRBD2 matching 7 bases. The CDR3 has 16 amino acids. V lost 7 bases to trimming and J lost 5 bases; unmatched junction nucleotides: 14. Looked up from germline, CDR1 is MDHEN and CDR2 is SYDVKM. The CDR3 DNA sequence: TGTGCCAGCACCCCGGCAGGGCTAGCGGACCACAATGAGCAGTTCTTC. Amino acid sequence: CASTPAGLADHNEQFF.

This clonotype was found many times. The gene calls are TRBV25-1 and TRBJ1-1; possible D gene TRBD1, 5 bases. The CDR3 spans 13 residues. Trimming removed 7 bases from V and 1 base from J, with 10 bases in between. Germline loops: CDR1 MGHDK, CDR2 SYGVNS. The DNA for the CDR3 is TGTGCCAGCATAAGGGGCCCGAACACTGAAGCTTTCTTT. This codes for CASIRGPNTEAFF.

The gene calls are TRBV27 and TRBJ2-7, with D unclear. The CDR3 extends over 12 amino acids. Germline assignment: CDR1 MNHEY and CDR2 SMNVEV (reference sequence). Deletions cut 3 bases from V and 4 bases from J, with 7 bases between. The CDR3 region has the DNA TGTGCCAGCAGTTTCGGCGAATACGAGCAGTACTTC. Translating it yields CASSFGEYEQYF.

This clonotype was observed many times. The chain couples TRBV12-3 or TRBV12-4 to TRBJ2-5; D unresolved. Trimming took off 5 bases at V and 7 bases at J, with 20 bases between the two ends. There are 15 residues in the CDR3. The CDR3 is CASSPYDRNLGTQYF. In nucleotides, the CDR3 is TGTGCCAGCAGTCCCTACGACCGGAATCTCGGGACCCAGTACTTC.

This sequence joins TRBV28 and TRBJ2-7; 8 nucleotides line up with TRBD2. The J segment lost 6 bases and the V segment lost 2 bases, leaving 6 bases of the junction unmatched. Germline V gives CDR1 MDHEN, CDR2 SYDVKM. This CDR3 spans 14 amino acids. The CDR3 spells CASSLGTRGTEQYF. As DNA, the CDR3 is TGTGCCAGCAGTTTAGGGACTAGGGGAACCGAGCAGTACTTC.

This clonotype was seen many times. The rearrangement links TRBV29-1 to TRBJ1-1; D uncertain. V was cut by 5 bases and J by 7 bases, with 8 bases left in between. The CDR3 contains 10 residues. Per germline, CDR1 SQVTM and CDR2 ANQGSEA. The CDR3 coding sequence is TGCAGCGTTTCCGTCCTTGAAGCTTTCTTT. Its translation: CSVSVLEAFF.

The rearrangement joins TRBV13 to TRBJ1-3; D is unresolved. This CDR3 spans 13 amino acids. The ends were cut back, 5 bases at V and 3 bases at J, with 8 bases in the middle. CDR1 is PRHDT and CDR2 is FYEKMQ in the germline V gene (reference sequence). DNA for the CDR3: TGTGCCAGCAGCCCCGGTGTTGGAAACACCATATATTTT. Translation gives CASSPGVGNTIYF.

The chain carries TRBV9 and TRBJ1-3, with D perhaps TRBD1 (6 bases). Trimming removed 2 bases at V and 2 bases at J, with 14 bases between. The CDR3 covers 16 residues. The germline V gene encodes CDR1 SGDLS and CDR2 YYNGEE. The DNA for the CDR3 is TGTGCCAGCAGCGTGTCTGCCGGACAGACTGGAAACACCATATATTTT. This gives the protein CASSVSAGQTGNTIYF.

This clonotype is medium-sized in the sample. An end of the junction does not agree with germline; a read error may underlie this. The V gene is TRBV5-3, the J gene TRBJ1-6, with D uncertain. TRBV5-3 is filed as an ORF, its function uncertain. The CDR3 runs to 15 residues. The CDR3, as DNA: TGCGCCAGCAGCTTGAGCGGGCCGTATAATTCACCCCTCCACTTT. Protein: CASSLSGPYNSPLHF.

The V gene is TRBV9, the J gene TRBJ1-5; 8 positions agree with TRBD1. Germline V gives CDR1 SGDLS, CDR2 YYNGEE. Germline trimming cut 0 bases from V and 2 bases from J; bases unmatched to any gene: 4. The CDR3 has 16 amino acids. DNA of the CDR3: TGTGCCAGCAGCGTAGAGGCGGACAGGGGCAATCAGCCCCAGCATTTT. This translates into CASSVEADRGNQPQHF.

The J gene is TRBJ2-7, the V gene TRBV11-2; 11 bases are shared with TRBD1. Trimming took 3 bases from V and 9 from J; bases not matched to a gene: 10. The CDR3 is 15 amino acids. Germline values: CDR1 SGHAT, CDR2 FQNNGV. For the CDR3, the DNA is TGTGCCAGCAGCTTGGCTAGGACAGGGGGCTTCGGGCAGTACTTC. As protein: CASSLARTGGFGQYF.

The J gene is TRBJ1-2, the V gene TRBV28; 8 bases are a match to TRBD1. The V gene end was trimmed by 5 bases and the J gene end by 9 bases; junction bases not matched to a gene: 11. Germline V gene sequence: CDR1 MDHEN, CDR2 SYDVKM. This CDR3 has 14 amino acids. The CDR3 protein is CASSGGQGFSSYTF. The CDR3 DNA sequence: TGTGCCAGCAGTGGCGGACAGGGATTTAGTAGCTACACCTTC.

This clonotype has just one count. The J gene is TRBJ2-5, the V gene TRBV7-2; 11 bases map to TRBD2. The CDR3 has 15 amino acids. J was trimmed by 4 bases and V by 1 base; bases with no gene match: 2. The germline CDR1 and CDR2 sequences are SGHTA and FQGNSA. CDR3 amino acids: CASSLGLAGTETQYF. As DNA, the CDR3 is TGTGCCAGCAGCTTAGGACTAGCGGGGACAGAGACCCAGTACTTC.

This clonotype was counted ten times or more. V is TRBV3-1 and J is TRBJ1-2; 7 nucleotides agree with TRBD1. The ends lost 6 bases at V and 3 bases at J; junction bases unmatched: 10. The CDR3 sequence is 15 residues long. Germline assignment: CDR1 LGHDT and CDR2 YNNKEL (reference sequence). In DNA form, the CDR3 reads TGTGCCAGCAGGAAAACCCGGGGGACAGACTATGGCTACACCTTC. It encodes CASRKTRGTDYGYTF.

The gene calls are TRBV29-1 and TRBJ1-3; D unclear. Trimming stripped 4 bases from V and 1 base from J, with 2 bases between. The CDR3 length is 11 residues. The germline V gene encodes CDR1 SQVTM and CDR2 ANQGSEA. The CDR3 is CSVGSGNTIYF. The CDR3 bases are TGCAGCGTTGGGTCTGGAAACACCATATATTTT.

The rearrangement links TRBV29-1 to TRBJ2-2; possible D gene TRBD1, 5 bases. V was cut by 7 bases and J by 1 base, with 13 bases left in between. Germline V gene lookup returns CDR1 SQVTM and CDR2 ANQGSEA. The CDR3 has 14 amino acids. The DNA for the CDR3 is TGCAGCGCCGGGTTAACAGGGAACACCGGGGAGCTGTTTTTT. Its translation: CSAGLTGNTGELFF.

A remark on this clonotype: It is likely a read error: a sequence one base away is far more abundant. V and J are TRBV5-1 and TRBJ2-1; 8 bases map to TRBD1. The DNA matches TRBJ2-7 better at its end, which makes the J call doubtful. The CDR3 totals 15 residues. Germline-derived CDR1 and CDR2 are SGHRS and YFSETQ. CDR3 in DNA: TGCGCCAGCAGGTTGGCCTCAGGGGGCACCTACGAGCAGTACTTC. Amino acid sequence: CASRLASGGTYEQYF.

This sequence joins TRBV30 and TRBJ2-7; 9 nucleotides line up with TRBD1. CDR1 and CDR2 (germline): GTSNPN, SVGIG (reference sequence). The CDR3 length is 9 residues. After removal of 8 bases from V and 8 bases from J, the junction contained 1 base not matched to a gene. CDR3 sequence: CAGTGKQYF. The CDR3 nucleotides are TGTGCCGGGACAGGGAAGCAGTACTTC.

This clonotype was seen at least ten times. V usage is TRBV19 and J usage is TRBJ1-5, with D uncertain. Trimming shortened V by 6 bases and J by 3 bases, and 15 bases separated the two germline ends. In germline, CDR1 is LNHDA, CDR2 SQIVND (reference sequence). The CDR3 spans 15 residues. Written as DNA, the CDR3 is TGTGCCAGTAGGATTGGGGAGGGCTCCAATCAGCCCCAGCATTTT. This translates into CASRIGEGSNQPQHF.

The chain has TRBV11-2 and TRBJ2-3, with D hard to call. The CDR3 extends over 14 amino acids. Germline V gene data show CDR1 as SGHAT and CDR2 as FQNNGV. The ends were cut back, 8 bases at V and 2 bases at J, with 14 bases in the middle. CDR3 sequence: CASELQPPTDTQYF. Written as DNA, the CDR3 is TGTGCCAGCGAATTACAACCACCCACAGATACGCAGTATTTT.

This clonotype was detected many times. V gene TRBV6-8 combines with J gene TRBJ2-1; D is uncertain. This CDR3 is 16 amino acids long. Germline V CDR1 and CDR2: MNHGY, SAAAGT. Between the trimmed V and J ends, which lost 4 bases and 3 bases, there was a span of 16 bases. The CDR3 reads CASSSNSYTYYNEQFF. CDR3 DNA sequence: TGTGCCAGCAGTTCTAATTCTTACACCTACTACAATGAGCAGTTCTTC.